A single sample is the source of the 30 T cell receptor beta chains below, sequenced in a study of vaccination effects on CD4 cells after COVID-19. Pools of viral peptides were used by the ViraFEST assay to expand antigen-specific CD4+ T cells ahead of sequencing. Subsequent to a culture period of less than twelve days, CD4+ T cells were isolated. Antigens of these TCRs are unknown. The table came from immunoSEQ multiplex PCR; TCRdb's copy has only in-frame clones and leaves some out. Here the sample spans around 54,000 clones, 80% being singletons. The specimen was CD4+ T cells from PBMCs cultured with HCoV-229E spike peptides, collected before COVID-19 vaccination. All receptors derive from a human donor who received a COVID-19 vaccine.

CDR3 in DNA: TGTGCCAGCAGCTTAGAAGCGTCAGGAGTGAACACTGAAGCTTTCTTT. Residues: CASSLEASGVNTEAFF. The chain recombines TRBV7-8 with TRBJ1-1; D remains ambiguous. This CDR3 region has 16 residues. Trimming left V 1 base short and J 0 bases short, with 12 bases between. The germline gives CDR1 SGHVS, CDR2 FQNEAQ.

The rearrangement uses TRBV7-3 and TRBJ2-6; 9 nucleotides match TRBD1. Per the germline V gene, CDR1 is SGHTA and CDR2 is FQGTGA. This CDR3 is built from 17 residues. The V segment lost 5 bases and the J segment 0 bases; nucleotides outside the gene matches: 5. Here the CDR3 DNA reads TGTGCCAGCAGCCCACAGGGGGCCTCCTCTGGGGCCAACGTCCTGACTTTC. This gives the protein CASSPQGASSGANVLTF.

This clone came up a few times. The chain is built from TRBV4-1 and TRBJ1-3; D gene ambiguous. CDR1 is MGHRA and CDR2 is YSYEKL in the germline V gene. V was clipped by 0 bases and J by 0 bases, with 6 bases between them. CDR3 size: 15 residues. DNA for the CDR3: TGCGCCAGCAGCCAAGATGCTTACTCTGGAAACACCATATATTTT. Residues: CASSQDAYSGNTIYF.

The CDR3 here is CASSLIGREQYV. The CDR3 coding sequence is TGTGCCAGCAGCTTAATAGGACGCGAGCAGTACGTC. The chain recombines TRBV11-2 with TRBJ2-7; D ambiguous. Germline assignment: CDR1 SGHAT and CDR2 FQNNGV. V was pared by 2 bases and J by 6 bases, with 8 bases between. This CDR3 is built from 12 residues.

This clone was seen a single time. V is TRBV6-1 and J is TRBJ1-5; D gene unclear. CDR1 is MNHNS, CDR2 SASEGT, per germline. CDR3 length: 16 residues. Trimming cost V 2 bases and J 0 bases, with 11 bases left between them. CDR3 sequence: CASSESVTRSNQPQHF. As DNA, the CDR3 is TGTGCCAGCAGTGAATCGGTGACACGTAGCAATCAGCCCCAGCATTTT.

The genes are TRBV20-1 and TRBJ2-5; D is perhaps TRBD2 (6 bases). The CDR3 loop spans 14 amino acids. V was cut by 3 bases and J by 5 bases, with 16 bases left in between. Looked up from germline, CDR1 is DFQATT and CDR2 is SNEGSKA (reference sequence). The CDR3 sequence: CSASLNPEGETQYF. The CDR3 nucleotides are TGCAGTGCTAGTCTCAACCCGGAGGGGGAGACCCAGTACTTC.

The V and J genes are TRBV9 and TRBJ1-2; TRBD1 matches 12 bases. Germline CDR1 is SGDLS and CDR2 is YYNGEE. The CDR3 is 14 residues long. Trimming cost V 1 base and J 7 bases; bases outside gene matches: 2. CDR3 sequence: CASSVLGQGAGYTF. The CDR3 DNA is TGTGCCAGCAGCGTACTGGGACAGGGGGCTGGCTACACCTTC.

This CDR3 is CASSQDLRFMNTEAFF. CDR3 DNA sequence: TGTGCCAGCAGCCAAGATTTGCGGTTTATGAACACTGAAGCTTTCTTT. The V gene is TRBV3-1 (or the pseudogene TRBV3-2), the J gene TRBJ1-1; D not resolved. The CDR3 loop spans 16 amino acids. Germline V gene sequence: CDR1 LGHDT, CDR2 YNNKEL (reference sequence). The V end lost 0 bases, the J end lost 0 bases, and 11 bases lay between the germline ends.

This sequence joins TRBV18 and TRBJ2-3; no firm D call. The CDR3 has 12 amino acids. Trimming took 4 bases from V and 2 from J, leaving 4 bases between them. Germline lookup yields CDR1 KGHSH and CDR2 LQKENI. The CDR3 region is CASSLYTDTQYF. CDR3 DNA sequence: TGTGCCAGCTCACTATACACAGATACGCAGTATTTT.

CDR3 protein: CASSQNRGWGRHGYTF. The CDR3 DNA sequence: TGTGCCAGCAGCCAAAACAGGGGATGGGGTAGGCATGGCTACACCTTC. The rearrangement uses TRBV7-9 and TRBJ1-2; 7 bases are a match to TRBD1. The germline gives CDR1 SEHNR, CDR2 FQNEAQ (reference sequence). V was clipped by 5 bases and J by 6 bases; unmatched bases: 15. CDR3 length equals 16 residues.

J is TRBJ2-1 and V is TRBV6-2 or TRBV6-3; no reliable D call. This CDR3 spans 12 amino acids. V lost 6 bases, J lost 15 bases, and 18 bases lay in between. Per the germline V gene, CDR1 is MNHEY and CDR2 is SVGEGT. The DNA of the CDR3 is TGTGCCAGCAGCCGACCGCGACTCCGGTTGTTCTTC. Amino acid sequence: CASSRPRLRLFF.

This rearrangement joins TRBV10-3 to TRBJ1-5; no reliable D call. V lost 4 bases, J lost 10 bases, and 14 bases lay in between. This CDR3 region has 13 residues. Germline V gene sequence: CDR1 ENHRY, CDR2 SYGVKD. CDR3 protein: CAISVSLGSPQHF. The CDR3 DNA follows: TGTGCCATCAGTGTCTCCCTGGGCTCCCCCCAGCATTTT.

V gene TRBV18 combines with J gene TRBJ1-1; TRBD1 might be the D (5 bases). The germline V gene has CDR1 KGHSH and CDR2 LQKENI. The length of the CDR3 is 15 residues. The V gene lost 3 bases and the J gene lost 6 bases, with 17 bases spanning the gap. The CDR3 is CASSPHPGQYAEAFF. The CDR3 DNA reads as TGTGCCAGCTCACCCCACCCAGGGCAGTATGCTGAAGCTTTCTTT.

Note on this clone: One end of the junction is discordant with germline, which a read error may explain. The rearrangement joins TRBV18 to TRBJ2-2; D may match TRBD1 or TRBD2 (5 bases each). This CDR3 contains 15 residues. Germline CDR1 and CDR2: KGHSH and LQKENI. The CDR3 protein is CASSTPGPNTGELFF. CDR3 nucleotide sequence: TGTGCCAGCTCAACACCGGGACCGAACACCGGGGAGCTGTTTTTT.

This clone was picked up one time. The gene calls are TRBV3-1 (or the pseudogene TRBV3-2) and TRBJ1-2, with 10 bases identical to TRBD1. The V gene's germline CDR1 is LGHDT and CDR2 YNNKEL (reference sequence). V dropped 5 bases and J dropped 5; count of bases not matched to a gene: 8. The CDR3 totals 15 residues. The CDR3 bases are TGTGCCAGCAGCTTTCTTCAGGGACAGGGGTATGGCTACACCTTC. Translating it yields CASSFLQGQGYGYTF.

The chain combines TRBV21-1 with TRBJ2-5; the table gives TRBD2 as D, unverified against the DNA. TRBV21-1 is an annotated pseudogene. The CDR3 spans 14 residues. The CDR3 here is CANSTGGARETQYF. CDR3 sequence (DNA): TGTGCCAACTCCACGGGGGGGGCCCGGGAGACCCAGTACTTC.

V usage is TRBV19 and J usage is TRBJ1-2; unclear D gene. The ends were cut back, 6 bases at V and 3 bases at J, with 14 bases in the middle. This CDR3 region has 14 residues. Germline V CDR1 and CDR2: LNHDA, SQIVND (reference sequence). CDR3 sequence: CASRSGEFYYGYTF. CDR3 coding DNA: TGTGCCAGTAGGTCAGGAGAGTTTTACTATGGCTACACCTTC. The full variable domain, in which reference TRBV19 and TRBJ1-2 provide the parts outside the CDR3, is DGGITQSPKYLFRKEGQNVTLSCEQNLNHDAMYWYRQDPGQGLRLIYYSQIVNDFQKGDIAEGYSVSREKKESFPLTVTSAQKNPTAFYLCASRSGEFYYGYTFGSGTRLTVV.

This chain links TRBV12-5 with TRBJ2-5; D is perhaps TRBD2 (7 bases). Trimming left V 3 bases short and J 4 bases short, with 15 bases between. Germline V lookup: CDR1 LGHNT, CDR2 FRNRAP. The CDR3 sequence is 15 residues long. In DNA form, the CDR3 reads TGTGCTAGTGGTTTTTTAGGGGGGGCCGGAGAGACCCAGTACTTC. It codes for CASGFLGGAGETQYF.

V gene TRBV12-5 combines with J gene TRBJ1-4; D remains unclear. CDR1 and CDR2 from the germline V gene are LGHNT and FRNRAP. The CDR3 extends over 16 amino acids. Trimming left V 1 base short and J 0 bases short, with 9 bases between. For the CDR3, the DNA is TGTGCTAGTGGTTTGGCGGATCGGGCAACTAATGAAAAACTGTTTTTT. It codes for CASGLADRATNEKLFF. The full variable domain, with the rest looked up from reference TRBV12-5 and TRBJ1-4, is DARVTQTPRHKVTEMGQEVTMRCQPILGHNTVFWYRQTMMQGLELLAYFRNRAPLDDSGMPKDRFSAEMPDATLATLKIQPSEPRDSAVYFCASGLADRATNEKLFFGSGTQLSVL.

This rearrangement joins TRBV12-3 or TRBV12-4 to TRBJ1-5; no firm D call. V lost 1 base and J 11 bases, leaving 9 bases between the germline ends. The CDR3 length is 12 residues. DNA of the CDR3: TGTGCCAGCAGTTTAGGTGGTGGAACCCAGCATTTT. Its protein is CASSLGGGTQHF.

The chain is built from TRBV10-3 and TRBJ2-7; 7 bases align to TRBD1. After removal of 11 bases from V and 3 bases from J, the junction contained 10 bases not matched to a gene. This CDR3 is built from 13 residues. Germline loops: CDR1 ENHRY, CDR2 SYGVKD. The CDR3 sequence: CAAQTGPDYEQYV. The CDR3 DNA reads TGTGCCGCCCAGACAGGGCCAGACTACGAGCAGTACGTC.

The DNA for the CDR3 is TGCGCCAGCAGTCTAGCGGGGGGGGCAGATACGCAGTATTTT. Translation: CASSLAGGADTQYF. The rearrangement joins TRBV5-1 to TRBJ2-3; 12 nucleotides agree with TRBD2. This CDR3 comprises 14 residues. Germline V gives CDR1 SGHRS, CDR2 YFSETQ. The ends lost 5 bases at V and 4 bases at J; junction bases unmatched: 2.

The gene calls are TRBV6-5 and TRBJ1-2; the match to TRBD1 covers 8 bases. Per the germline V gene, CDR1 is MNHEY and CDR2 is SVGAGI. This CDR3 contains 13 residues. V shed 5 bases, J shed 10 bases, and the junction held 9 bases outside the gene matches. The CDR3: CASSRTGTGDYTF. The CDR3 DNA sequence: TGTGCCAGCAGTCGAACCGGGACAGGCGACTACACCTTC.

This rearrangement joins TRBV19 to TRBJ1-1; weak D call: TRBD1 (6 bases). CDR1 LNHDA and CDR2 SQIVND come from the germline V gene (reference sequence). This CDR3 has 15 amino acids. Trimming removed 5 bases at V and 3 bases at J, with 16 bases between. The DNA for the CDR3 is TGTGCCAGTAGTCCCAGGGGCGGATTGGACACTGAAGCTTTCTTT. This encodes CASSPRGGLDTEAFF.

This rearrangement joins TRBV2 to TRBJ1-1, with TRBD1 matching 7 bases. Germline V gene sequence: CDR1 SNHLY, CDR2 FYNNEI. CDR3 length equals 14 residues. V was clipped by 5 bases and J by 5 bases; unmatched bases: 8. The CDR3 DNA reads as TGTGCCAGCAGTCTTGACAGGGAGGGGACTGAAGCTTTCTTT. Translation gives CASSLDREGTEAFF.

The genes are TRBV6-1 and TRBJ1-2; D is uncertain. This CDR3 has 12 amino acids. Trimming cost V 3 bases and J 4 bases, with 6 bases left between them. Germline lookup yields CDR1 MNHNS and CDR2 SASEGT. CDR3 protein: CASSDVLYGYTF. Written as DNA, the CDR3 is TGTGCCAGCAGTGACGTTCTCTATGGCTACACCTTC.

The chain couples TRBV28 to TRBJ1-4; 10 positions match TRBD1. CDR1 is MDHEN and CDR2 is SYDVKM in the germline V gene. This CDR3 spans 16 amino acids. V lost 5 bases, J lost 6 bases, and 9 bases stayed unmatched. CDR3: CASSTPPGTGDEKLFF. The CDR3 nucleotides are TGTGCCAGCAGTACACCTCCCGGGACAGGGGATGAAAAACTGTTTTTT.

The chain uses TRBV14 and TRBJ1-2; D unresolved. This CDR3 spans 13 amino acids. The V and J ends lost 5 bases and 4 bases respectively, with 11 bases between them. The germline V gene has CDR1 SGHDN and CDR2 FVKESK. The CDR3 loop is CASSVGESYGYTF. The DNA of the CDR3 is TGTGCCAGCAGCGTTGGGGAGAGCTATGGCTACACCTTC.

CDR3 coding DNA: TGTGCCACCCGGTTTATTAATGGCTACACCTTC. Its translation is CATRFINGYTF. The chain links TRBV28 to TRBJ1-2; D gene uncertain. Germline-derived CDR1 and CDR2 are MDHEN and SYDVKM. The V end lost 10 bases, the J end lost 6 bases, and 12 bases lay between the germline ends. This CDR3 spans 11 amino acids.

CDR3 sequence (DNA): TGTGCCAGCTCACCTTACGCCGACGGGACAGGGGACTCTGGCTACACCTTC. The encoded protein is CASSPYADGTGDSGYTF. The chain employs TRBV18 and TRBJ1-2; TRBD1 agrees at 10 bases. The CDR3 contains 17 residues. V shed 3 bases and J 7 bases; nucleotides not matched to a gene: 14. CDR1 is KGHSH and CDR2 is LQKENI in the germline V gene.